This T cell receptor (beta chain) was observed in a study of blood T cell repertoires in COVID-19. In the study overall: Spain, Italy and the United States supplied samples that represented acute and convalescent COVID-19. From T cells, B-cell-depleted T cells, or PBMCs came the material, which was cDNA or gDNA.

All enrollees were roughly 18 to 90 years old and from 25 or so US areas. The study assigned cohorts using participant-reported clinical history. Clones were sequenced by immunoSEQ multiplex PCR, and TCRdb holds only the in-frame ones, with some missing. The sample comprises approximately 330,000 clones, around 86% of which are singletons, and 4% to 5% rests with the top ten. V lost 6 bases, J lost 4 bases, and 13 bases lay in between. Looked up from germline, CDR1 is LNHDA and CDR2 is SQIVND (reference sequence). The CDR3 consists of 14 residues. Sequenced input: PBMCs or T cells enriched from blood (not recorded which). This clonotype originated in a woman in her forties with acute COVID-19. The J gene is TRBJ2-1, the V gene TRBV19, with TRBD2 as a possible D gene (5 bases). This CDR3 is CASRIRTEYNEQFF. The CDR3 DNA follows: TGTGCCAGTAGAATCCGGACTGAATACAATGAGCAGTTCTTC.